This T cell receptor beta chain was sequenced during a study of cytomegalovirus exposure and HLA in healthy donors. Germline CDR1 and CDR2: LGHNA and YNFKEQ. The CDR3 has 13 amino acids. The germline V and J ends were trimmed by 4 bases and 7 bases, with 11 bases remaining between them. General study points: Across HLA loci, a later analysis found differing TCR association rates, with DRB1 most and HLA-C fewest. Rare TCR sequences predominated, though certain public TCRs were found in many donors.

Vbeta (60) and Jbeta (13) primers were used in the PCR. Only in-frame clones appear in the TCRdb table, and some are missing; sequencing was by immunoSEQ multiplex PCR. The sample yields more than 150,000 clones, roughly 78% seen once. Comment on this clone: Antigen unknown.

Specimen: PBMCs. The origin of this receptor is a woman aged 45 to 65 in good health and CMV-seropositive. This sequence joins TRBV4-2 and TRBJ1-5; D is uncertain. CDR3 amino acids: CASSPDTVQPQHF. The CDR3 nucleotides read TGTGCCAGCAGCCCTGACACGGTCCAGCCCCAGCATTTT.